This T cell receptor beta chain is from a study of T cell responses to AZD1222 COVID-19 vaccine. Study overall: Recipients boosted at about 4 weeks or about 12 weeks are pooled.

Assay: immunoSEQ multiplex PCR; the TCRdb copy retains only in-frame clones and omits some. Altogether 130,000 to 150,000 clones are present, under 95% being singletons, with the ten largest covering around 1.9%. This CDR3 region has 15 residues. Germline CDR1 and CDR2: SNHLY and FYNNEI. V shed 1 base, J shed 4 bases, and the junction held 3 bases outside the gene matches. Study findings and constraints: None of the repertoires were sampled until the peak T cell response had passed.

About this clone itself: Its target is not known.

This material consisted of peripheral blood, taken on day 0 of AZD1222 vaccination. This TCR was sampled from an adult in good health. The chain employs TRBV2 and TRBJ2-7; 11 nucleotides match TRBD2. CDR3 loop: CASSEGLAGSYEQYF. The DNA of the CDR3 is TGTGCCAGCAGTGAAGGACTAGCGGGAAGTTACGAGCAGTACTTC.